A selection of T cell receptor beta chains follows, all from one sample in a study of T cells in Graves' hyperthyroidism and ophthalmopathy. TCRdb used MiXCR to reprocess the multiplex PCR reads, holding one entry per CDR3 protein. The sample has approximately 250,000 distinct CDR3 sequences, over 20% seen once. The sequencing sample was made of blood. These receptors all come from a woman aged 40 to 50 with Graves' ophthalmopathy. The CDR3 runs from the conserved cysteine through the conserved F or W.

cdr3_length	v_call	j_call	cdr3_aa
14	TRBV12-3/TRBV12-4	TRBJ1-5	CASSFRGQNQPQHF
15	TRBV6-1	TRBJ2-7	CASSPRTSKTYEQYF
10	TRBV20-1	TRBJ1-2	CSAPLYGYTF
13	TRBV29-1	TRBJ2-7	CSVGKQGGYEQYF
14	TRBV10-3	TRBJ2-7	CAITSGTGSYEQYF
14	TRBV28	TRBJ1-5	CASSLIRGLQPQHF
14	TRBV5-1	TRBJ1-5	CASSQGTGDQPQHF
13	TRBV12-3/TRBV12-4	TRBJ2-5	CASSWAEQETQYF
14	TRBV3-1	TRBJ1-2	CASSQVAGVGGYTF
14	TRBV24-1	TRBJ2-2	CATQRGITTGELFF
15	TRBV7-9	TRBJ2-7	CASSLQGPAGREQYF
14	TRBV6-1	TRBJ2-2	CAGGSRSEAGELFF
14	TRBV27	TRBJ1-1	CASSLREGKTEAFF
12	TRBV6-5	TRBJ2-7	CASTGFSYEQYF
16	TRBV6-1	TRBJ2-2	CASSEWRGWGAGELFF
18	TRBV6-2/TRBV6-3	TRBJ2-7	CASSPSRGPGQGRYEQYF
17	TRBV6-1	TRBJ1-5	CASSDLPGHNSNQPQHF
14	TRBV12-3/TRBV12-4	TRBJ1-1	CASSPQGRTTEAFF
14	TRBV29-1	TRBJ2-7	CSVEDRQGAGEQYF
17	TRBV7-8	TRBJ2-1	CASRLNLAGGPPDEQFF
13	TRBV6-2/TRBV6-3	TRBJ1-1	CASRPRAFTEAFF
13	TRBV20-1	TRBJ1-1	CSAGRGLNTEAFF
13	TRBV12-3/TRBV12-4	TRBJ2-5	CASRERDSQTQYF
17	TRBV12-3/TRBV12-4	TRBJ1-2	CASSLDRGRSSNYGYTF
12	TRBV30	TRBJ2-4	CAWSSQASIQYF
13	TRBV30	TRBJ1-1	CAWTELSGTEAFF
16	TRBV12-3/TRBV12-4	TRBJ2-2	CASSRTGGLVTGELFF
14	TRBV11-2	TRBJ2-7	CASSLDMSAYEQYF
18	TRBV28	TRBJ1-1	CASSPTVWGTAMNTEAFF
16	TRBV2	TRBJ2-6	CASSPTGLSGANVLTF